Below are 16 T cell receptor beta chains sequenced from a single sample in a study of T cell repertoires in cytomegalovirus infection. TCRdb called the reads again in MiXCR, with one record for every CDR3 protein. The sample contains more than 400,000 distinct CDR3 sequences, less than 30% of which appear only once. Sequencing was carried out using PBMCs. The receptors were gathered from a human donor in good health (CMV status not recorded). Some clones in this sample may be carry-over from other donors' samples.

This clonotype has only a few counts. This rearrangement joins TRBV20-1 to TRBJ2-3, with 10 bases fitting TRBD2. The CDR3 runs to 15 residues. Germline loops: CDR1 DFQATT, CDR2 SNEGSKA (reference sequence). The trim removed 0 bases at V and 8 bases at J, leaving 8 bases unmatched. The CDR3 nucleotides are TGCAGTGCTAGAGATGCTAGCGGGGGCTCGGGTACGCAGTATTTT. This codes for CSARDASGGSGTQYF.

In nucleotides, the CDR3 is TGTGCCAGCAGTGAATATGAGGGGCGCTGGGATGGCTACACCTTC. As protein: CASSEYEGRWDGYTF. The V call is TRBV25-1, the J call TRBJ1-2; tentatively, D is TRBD1 (5 bases). This CDR3 has 15 amino acids. Trimming took off 0 bases at V and 6 bases at J, with 14 bases between the two ends. The germline CDR1 and CDR2 sequences are MGHDK and SYGVNS.

This chain links TRBV6-2 or TRBV6-3 with TRBJ2-1, with D perhaps TRBD2 (5 bases). Deletions cut 10 bases from V and 1 base from J, with 17 bases between. The germline V gene encodes CDR1 MNHEY and CDR2 SVGEGT. CDR3 size: 15 residues. CDR3 nucleotides: TGTGCCAACACCCGGGGTGATGGGTCCTACAATGAGCAGTTCTTC. This translates into CANTRGDGSYNEQFF.

This chain links TRBV6-5 with TRBJ1-1; 7 bases fit TRBD1. The CDR3 consists of 16 residues. Germline CDR1 MNHEY, CDR2 SVGAGI. The junction had 12 bases not matched to a gene; V was cut back by 4 bases and J by 4 bases. The CDR3 coding sequence is TGTGCCAGCAGTTTCACACAGGGGATTTTGGGCACTGAAGCTTTCTTT. It encodes CASSFTQGILGTEAFF.

Ten or more counts support this clonotype. This chain joins TRBV7-6 and TRBJ2-2; a possible D gene is TRBD2 (6 bases). The length of the CDR3 is 17 residues. V was cut by 7 bases and J by 0 bases, with 18 bases left in between. Germline V gene sequence: CDR1 SGHVS, CDR2 FNYEAQ. The CDR3 is CASTPRWGRTNTGELFF. The CDR3 DNA reads as TGTGCCAGCACCCCACGGTGGGGGAGGACGAACACCGGGGAGCTGTTTTTT.

J is TRBJ2-5 and V is TRBV20-1; TRBD1 is a possible D gene (6 bases). The CDR3 length is 14 residues. The ends were cut back, 0 bases at V and 4 bases at J, with 12 bases in the middle. Germline V lookup: CDR1 DFQATT, CDR2 SNEGSKA (reference sequence). CDR3 residues: CSARDITGIETQYF. The CDR3 nucleotides are TGCAGTGCTAGAGATATAACAGGGATAGAGACCCAGTACTTC.

V is TRBV6-2 or TRBV6-3 and J is TRBJ2-3; D may be TRBD1 (6 bases). The CDR3 spans 16 residues. The V and J ends lost 3 bases and 2 bases respectively, with 15 bases between them. The germline V gene encodes CDR1 MNHEY and CDR2 SVGEGT. CDR3 nucleotides: TGTGCCAGCAGTTATGGGGGCGCGGATCCCACAGATACGCAGTATTTT. Translation: CASSYGGADPTDTQYF.

V gene TRBV12-3 or TRBV12-4 combines with J gene TRBJ1-1, with D uncertain. CDR3 length: 13 residues. The germline V and J ends were trimmed by 3 bases and 11 bases, with 16 bases remaining between them. The CDR3 reads CASSFRRVGSAFF. CDR3 sequence (DNA): TGTGCCAGCAGTTTCCGTAGGGTAGGTTCGGCTTTCTTT.

This clonotype has a count of ten or more. The chain employs TRBV7-3 and TRBJ2-3, with 12 positions matching TRBD2. V gave up 5 bases and J gave up 2 bases; unmatched junction bases: 2. CDR3 length: 15 amino acids. Germline V gene lookup returns CDR1 SGHTA and CDR2 FQGTGA. As DNA, the CDR3 is TGTGCCAGCAGCCCTAGCGGGAGGGCCACAGATACGCAGTATTTT. Residues: CASSPSGRATDTQYF.

This clonotype has only a few counts. The rearrangement links TRBV7-8 to TRBJ2-1, with 8 bases that match TRBD1. The CDR3 covers 16 residues. V lost 2 bases, J lost 9 bases, and 12 bases stayed unmatched. Looked up from germline, CDR1 is SGHVS and CDR2 is FQNEAQ. In DNA, the CDR3 is TGTGCCAGCAGCTTAAGGTACCAGGGGGCGAATAGTGAGCAGTTCTTC. Protein product: CASSLRYQGANSEQFF.

This clonotype came up many times. The chain links TRBV7-2 to TRBJ1-1, with D possibly TRBD1 on 6 matching bases. CDR1 is SGHTA and CDR2 is FQGNSA in the germline V gene. The V and J ends lost 8 bases and 2 bases respectively, with 9 bases between them. CDR3 length equals 12 residues. The CDR3 is CASGDTNTEAFF. The CDR3 bases are TGTGCCAGCGGGGACACTAACACTGAAGCTTTCTTT.

The V call is TRBV29-1, the J call TRBJ1-1; a weak D match, TRBD1 (6 bases). CDR1 is SQVTM, CDR2 ANQGSEA, per germline. The CDR3 extends over 11 amino acids. Trimming removed 3 bases from V and 10 bases from J, with 12 bases in between. In DNA form, the CDR3 reads TGCAGCGTTGACGGGCAGGGGCCAGCTTTCTTT. Residues: CSVDGQGPAFF.

The V call is TRBV29-1, the J call TRBJ2-5, with a tentative D call TRBD1 (6 bases). Germline assignment: CDR1 SQVTM and CDR2 ANQGSEA. This CDR3 spans 13 amino acids. V was clipped by 7 bases and J by 2 bases, with 14 bases between them. CDR3 in DNA: TGCAGCGCCGATGACAGGCCTCAAGAGACCCAGTACTTC. It yields the protein CSADDRPQETQYF.

This clonotype has more than one count but fewer than ten. CDR3 sequence reads: CASSLNPGVGYEQYF. The CDR3, as DNA: TGTGCCAGCAGTTTAAACCCAGGGGTGGGGTACGAGCAGTACTTC. This chain links TRBV28 with TRBJ2-7; a weak D match, TRBD1 (6 bases). This CDR3 has 15 amino acids. Trimming removed 2 bases at V and 4 bases at J, with 15 bases between. Looked up from germline, CDR1 is MDHEN and CDR2 is SYDVKM.

This clonotype was picked up many times. This chain links TRBV7-2 with TRBJ1-1; 7 bases agree with TRBD1. The CDR3 consists of 17 residues. The trim removed 5 bases at V and 1 base at J, leaving 13 bases unmatched. Looked up from germline, CDR1 is SGHTA and CDR2 is FQGNSA. The CDR3 protein is CASSTSGGVTSNTEAFF. CDR3 coding DNA: TGTGCCAGCAGCACCTCAGGGGGGGTTACGTCGAACACTGAAGCTTTCTTT.

This chain joins TRBV4-1 and TRBJ1-1, with D perhaps matching TRBD1 (6 bases). The CDR3 is 13 residues long. Trimming pared 3 bases from V and 8 bases from J, leaving 13 bases between. The V gene's germline CDR1 is MGHRA and CDR2 YSYEKL. The chain's CDR3 is CASSHGGRVEAFF. CDR3 DNA: TGCGCCAGCAGCCATGGGGGCAGGGTGGAAGCTTTCTTT.